This T cell receptor beta chain was retrieved from a study of blood T cells in healthy people across ages. Using a J-beta primer mix together with a sample-barcoded 5' primer, a second PCR was run for about 6 to 11 cycles. TCRdb analysed the 5' RACE reads with MiXCR anew, one entry per CDR3 protein. The sample records approximately 1.5 million distinct CDR3 sequences, 35% to 45% being singletons. Sequenced: blood. This TCR was recovered from a woman in her late teens or twenties in good health.

Here the CDR3 reads CASSQDPSGGPYNEQFF. CDR3 coding DNA: TGCGCCAGCAGCCAAGACCCTAGCGGGGGGCCCTACAATGAGCAGTTCTTC. The genes are TRBV4-3 and TRBJ2-1, with 11 bases matching TRBD2. The germline CDR1 and CDR2 sequences are LGHNA and YSLEER. This CDR3 is built from 17 residues. Trimming at V came to 0 bases and at J to 2 bases, leaving 3 bases not matched to a gene.